This TCR beta chain was sequenced for a study of T-cell reconstitution after alpha-beta-depleted transplantation in children. Molecular barcoding with unique molecular identifiers was used for the TCRbeta library. MiXCR, applied by TCRdb to the PCR reads, yields one record per CDR3 protein. The sample gives 200,000 or so distinct CDR3 sequences, around 5.9% of which show up once; 4.5% is in the top ten. General observations from the study: Expanded graft clones numbering several hundred reportedly gave rise to alpha-beta T cells about two months after transplant. Among T cells one year after transplant, newly produced cells accounted for most counts and diversity.

This CDR3 has 13 residues. V was clipped by 5 bases and J by 3 bases; unmatched bases: 2. Germline CDR1 is SGHRS and CDR2 is YFSETQ. This clonotype was detected many times. Its antigen remains unidentified. This specimen was PBMCs, taken before TCRalphabeta/CD19-depleted stem cell transplant. The TCR originated in a girl less than two years old with combined immunodeficiency, due to receive a stem cell transplant. V gene TRBV5-1 combines with J gene TRBJ2-7; 10 nucleotides line up with TRBD1. CDR3 protein: CASRWTGGYEQYF. CDR3 bases: TGCGCCAGCAGATGGACAGGGGGCTACGAGCAGTACTTC. The variable domain in full, completed from reference TRBV5-1 and TRBJ2-7, reads KAGVTQTPRYLIKTRGQQVTLSCSPISGHRSVSWYQQTPGQGLQFLFEYFSETQRNKGNFPGRFSGRQFSNSRSEMNVSTLELGDSALYLCASRWTGGYEQYFGPGTRLTVT.